Below, one T cell receptor beta chain is given with its context. Its antigen is unknown. Generation of TCR beta libraries employed quantitative 5'-RACE incorporating molecular barcodes. A single record per CDR3 protein comes from TCRdb applying MiXCR to the 5' RACE reads. The data hold 350,000 to 550,000 distinct CDR3 sequences, with roughly 26% observed a single time. The data were taken from a study of CD8 T cells in ankylosing spondylitis. CDR1 is MNHEY, CDR2 SMNVEV, per germline (reference sequence). The CDR3 has 14 amino acids. With V trimmed by 7 bases and J by 9 bases, 6 bases remained unmatched. Study-wide points: There was a TCR beta motif, made of fewer than 10 highly homologous variants, that appeared characteristic of ankylosing spondylitis blood. Disease-linked clones were found to be CD8+ and relatively rare in peripheral blood.

The sequenced sample consisted of blood, either unsorted or a sorted T cell fraction (not recorded which). The receptor's source is a male donor with ankylosing spondylitis. The V and J genes are TRBV27 and TRBJ2-1; 13 nucleotides align to TRBD2. The CDR3 nucleotides are TGTGCCAGCATGTTAACTAGCGGGAGGGGTGAGCAGTTCTTC. This sequence encodes CASMLTSGRGEQFF.